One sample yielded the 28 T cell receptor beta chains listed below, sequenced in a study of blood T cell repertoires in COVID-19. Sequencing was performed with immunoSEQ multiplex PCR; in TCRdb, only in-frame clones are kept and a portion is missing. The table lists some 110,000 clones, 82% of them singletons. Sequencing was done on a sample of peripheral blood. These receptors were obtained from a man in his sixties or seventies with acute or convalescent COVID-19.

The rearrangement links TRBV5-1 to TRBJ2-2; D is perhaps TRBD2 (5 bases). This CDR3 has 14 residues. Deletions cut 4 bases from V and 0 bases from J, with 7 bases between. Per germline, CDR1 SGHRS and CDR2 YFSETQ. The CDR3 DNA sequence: TGCGCCAGCAGCGCGGACTCGAACACCGGGGAGCTGTTTTTT. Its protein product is CASSADSNTGELFF.

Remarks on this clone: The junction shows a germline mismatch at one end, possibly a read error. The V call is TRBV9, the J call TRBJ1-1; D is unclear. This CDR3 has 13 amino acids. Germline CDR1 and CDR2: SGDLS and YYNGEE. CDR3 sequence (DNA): TGTGCCAGCAGCGTAGCCCCGGCAGGTCCCCCTCTCTTT. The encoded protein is CASSVAPAGPPLF.

The CDR3 reads CASISPLTGELFF. In nucleotides, the CDR3 is TGTGCCAGCATTTCCCCACTGACCGGGGAGCTGTTTTTT. The V gene is TRBV2, the J gene TRBJ2-2; D remains unclear. The V and J ends lost 7 bases and 5 bases respectively, with 11 bases between them. Germline CDR1 is SNHLY and CDR2 is FYNNEI. The CDR3 contains 13 residues.

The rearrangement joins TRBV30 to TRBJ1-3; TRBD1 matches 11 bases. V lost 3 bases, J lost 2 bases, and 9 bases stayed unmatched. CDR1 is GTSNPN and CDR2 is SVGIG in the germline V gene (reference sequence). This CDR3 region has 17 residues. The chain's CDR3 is CAWRSTKGQGAGNTIYF. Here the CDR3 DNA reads TGTGCCTGGAGATCTACAAAGGGACAGGGGGCTGGAAACACCATATATTTT.

The CDR3 nucleotides read TGTGCCAGCAGTGACGAACAGAACACTGAAGCTTTCTTT. Protein: CASSDEQNTEAFF. This chain uses TRBV2 with TRBJ1-1, with D uncertain. Germline assignment: CDR1 SNHLY and CDR2 FYNNEI. The CDR3 totals 13 residues. The V end was cut by 3 bases, the J end by 1 base, with 6 bases between.

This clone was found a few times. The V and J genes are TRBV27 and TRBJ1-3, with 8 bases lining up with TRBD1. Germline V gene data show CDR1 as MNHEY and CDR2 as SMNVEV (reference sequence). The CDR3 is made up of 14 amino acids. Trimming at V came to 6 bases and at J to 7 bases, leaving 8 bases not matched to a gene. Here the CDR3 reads CASSPRDRRNTIYF. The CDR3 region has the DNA TGTGCCAGCAGCCCCCGGGACAGGCGGAACACCATATATTTT.

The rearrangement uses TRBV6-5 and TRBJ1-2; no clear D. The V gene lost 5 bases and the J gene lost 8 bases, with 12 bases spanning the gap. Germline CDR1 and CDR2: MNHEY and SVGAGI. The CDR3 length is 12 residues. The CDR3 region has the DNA TGTGCCAGCAGTAAGGCCCGAGGGGGCTACACCTTC. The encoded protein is CASSKARGGYTF.

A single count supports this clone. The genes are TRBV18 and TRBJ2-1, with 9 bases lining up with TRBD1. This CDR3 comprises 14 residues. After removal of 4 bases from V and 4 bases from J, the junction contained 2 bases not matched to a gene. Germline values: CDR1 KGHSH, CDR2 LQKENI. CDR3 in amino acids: CASSQTGGYNEQFF. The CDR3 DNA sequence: TGTGCCAGCTCACAGACAGGGGGGTACAATGAGCAGTTCTTC. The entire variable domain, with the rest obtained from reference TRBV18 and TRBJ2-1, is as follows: NAGVMQNPRHLVRRRGQEARLRCSPMKGHSHVYWYRQLPEEGLKFMVYLQKENIIDESGMPKERFSAEFPKEGPSILRIQQVVRGDSAAYFCASSQTGGYNEQFFGPGTRLTVL.

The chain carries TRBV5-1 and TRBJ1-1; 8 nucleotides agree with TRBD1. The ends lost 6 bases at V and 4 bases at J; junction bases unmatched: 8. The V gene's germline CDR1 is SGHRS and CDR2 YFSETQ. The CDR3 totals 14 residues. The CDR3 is CASTDTGGTTEAFF. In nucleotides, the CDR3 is TGCGCCAGCACCGATACAGGGGGAACCACTGAAGCTTTCTTT.

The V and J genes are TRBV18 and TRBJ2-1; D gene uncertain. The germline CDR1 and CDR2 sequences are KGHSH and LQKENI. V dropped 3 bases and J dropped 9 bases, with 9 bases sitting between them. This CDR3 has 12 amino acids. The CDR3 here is CASSPLETEQFF. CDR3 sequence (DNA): TGTGCCAGCTCACCGCTAGAAACTGAGCAGTTCTTC.

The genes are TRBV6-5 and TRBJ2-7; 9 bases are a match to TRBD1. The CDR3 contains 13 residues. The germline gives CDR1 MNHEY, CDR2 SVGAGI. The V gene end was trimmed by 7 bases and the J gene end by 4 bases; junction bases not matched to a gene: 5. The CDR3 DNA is TGTGCCAGCAACATTGGACAGGGGTACGAGCAGTACTTC. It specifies CASNIGQGYEQYF.

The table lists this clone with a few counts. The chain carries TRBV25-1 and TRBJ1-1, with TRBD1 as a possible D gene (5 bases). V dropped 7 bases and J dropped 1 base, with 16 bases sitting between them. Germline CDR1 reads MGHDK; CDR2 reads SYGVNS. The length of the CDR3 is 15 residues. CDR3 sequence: CASIPLGQSNTEAFF. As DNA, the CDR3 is TGTGCCAGCATCCCCTTGGGGCAGTCGAACACTGAAGCTTTCTTT. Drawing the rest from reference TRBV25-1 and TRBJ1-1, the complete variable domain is EADIYQTPRYLVIGTGKKITLECSQTMGHDKMYWYQQDPGMELHLIHYSYGVNSTEKGDLSSESTVSRIRTEHFPLTLESARPSHTSQYLCASIPLGQSNTEAFFGQGTRLTVV.

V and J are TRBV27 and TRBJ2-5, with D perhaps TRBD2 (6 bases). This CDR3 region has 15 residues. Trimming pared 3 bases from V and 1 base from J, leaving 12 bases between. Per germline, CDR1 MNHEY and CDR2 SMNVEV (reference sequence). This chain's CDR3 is CASSLRWDSQETQYF. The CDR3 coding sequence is TGTGCCAGCAGTTTGAGGTGGGACTCCCAAGAGACCCAGTACTTC.

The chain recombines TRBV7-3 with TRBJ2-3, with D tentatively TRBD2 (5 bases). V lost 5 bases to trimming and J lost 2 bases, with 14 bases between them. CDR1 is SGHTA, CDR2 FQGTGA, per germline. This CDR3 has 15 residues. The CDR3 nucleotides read TGTGCCAGCAGCATAAGCGGTCTTCCCACAGATACGCAGTATTTT. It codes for CASSISGLPTDTQYF.

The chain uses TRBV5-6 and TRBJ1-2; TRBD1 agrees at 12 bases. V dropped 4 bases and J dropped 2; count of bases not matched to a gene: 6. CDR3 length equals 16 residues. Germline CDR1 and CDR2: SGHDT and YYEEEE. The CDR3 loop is CASSVGTGGLNYGYTF. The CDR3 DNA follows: TGTGCCAGCAGCGTCGGGACAGGGGGCCTGAACTATGGCTACACCTTC.

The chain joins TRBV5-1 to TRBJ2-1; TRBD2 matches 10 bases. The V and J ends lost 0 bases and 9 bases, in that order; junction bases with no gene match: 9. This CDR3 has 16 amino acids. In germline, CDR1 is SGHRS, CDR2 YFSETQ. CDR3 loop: CASSLVVLAGVFEQFF. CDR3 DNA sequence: TGCGCCAGCAGCTTGGTGGTTCTAGCGGGAGTTTTTGAGCAGTTCTTC.

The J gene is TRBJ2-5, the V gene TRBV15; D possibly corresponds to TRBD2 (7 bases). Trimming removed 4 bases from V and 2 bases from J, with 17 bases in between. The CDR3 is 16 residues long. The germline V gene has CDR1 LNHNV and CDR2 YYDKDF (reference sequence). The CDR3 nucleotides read TGTGCCACCAGCAACGGGGGGCGGGCTTCACAAGAGACCCAGTACTTC. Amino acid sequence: CATSNGGRASQETQYF.

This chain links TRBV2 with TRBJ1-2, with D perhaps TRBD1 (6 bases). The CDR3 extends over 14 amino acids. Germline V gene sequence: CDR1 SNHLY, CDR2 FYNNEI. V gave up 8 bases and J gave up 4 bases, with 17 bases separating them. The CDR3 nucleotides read TGTGCCAGCGCATCAGGGGAATGGAGCTATGGCTACACCTTC. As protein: CASASGEWSYGYTF.

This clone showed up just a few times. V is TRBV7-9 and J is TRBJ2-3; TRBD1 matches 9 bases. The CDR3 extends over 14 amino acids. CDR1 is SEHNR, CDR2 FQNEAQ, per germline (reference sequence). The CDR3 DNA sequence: TGTGCTACTACGGGGACAGGGTCGGCAGATACGCAGTATTTT. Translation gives CATTGTGSADTQYF.

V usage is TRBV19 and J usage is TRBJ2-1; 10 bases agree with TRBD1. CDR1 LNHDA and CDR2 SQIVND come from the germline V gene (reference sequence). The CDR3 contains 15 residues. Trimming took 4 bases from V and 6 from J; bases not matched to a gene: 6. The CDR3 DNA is TGTGCCAGTAGTACCCCGGGACAGGGGCCCAATGAGCAGTTCTTC. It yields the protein CASSTPGQGPNEQFF.

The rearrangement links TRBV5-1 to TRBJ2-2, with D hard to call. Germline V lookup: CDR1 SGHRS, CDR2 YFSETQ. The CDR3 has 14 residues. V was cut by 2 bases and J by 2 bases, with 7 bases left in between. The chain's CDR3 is CASSFQTNTGELFF. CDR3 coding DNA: TGCGCCAGCAGCTTTCAAACAAACACCGGGGAGCTGTTTTTT.

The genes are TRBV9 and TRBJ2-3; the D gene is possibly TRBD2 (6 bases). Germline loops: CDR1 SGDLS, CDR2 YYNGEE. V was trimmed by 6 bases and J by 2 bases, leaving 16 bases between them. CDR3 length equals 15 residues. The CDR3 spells CASTRSGGNTDTQYF. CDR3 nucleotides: TGTGCCAGCACTAGGAGTGGGGGGAACACAGATACGCAGTATTTT.

The CDR3 coding sequence is TGTGCCAGCAGTGAGAGGGGGTGGTACGAGCAGTACTTC. Translated: CASSERGWYEQYF. The chain joins TRBV6-1 to TRBJ2-7; tentatively, D is TRBD1 (6 bases). V was trimmed by 3 bases and J by 4 bases, leaving 10 bases between them. Germline V gene data show CDR1 as MNHNS and CDR2 as SASEGT. The CDR3 sequence is 13 residues long.

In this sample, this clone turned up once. The CDR3 is CASSLSGTGIVYEQYF. Written as DNA, the CDR3 is TGTGCCAGCAGTTTATCGGGGACAGGGATTGTTTACGAGCAGTACTTC. The chain couples TRBV27 to TRBJ2-7; 9 positions agree with TRBD1. The trim removed 0 bases at V and 4 bases at J, leaving 7 bases unmatched. Per the germline V gene, CDR1 is MNHEY and CDR2 is SMNVEV (reference sequence). The CDR3 sequence is 16 residues long.

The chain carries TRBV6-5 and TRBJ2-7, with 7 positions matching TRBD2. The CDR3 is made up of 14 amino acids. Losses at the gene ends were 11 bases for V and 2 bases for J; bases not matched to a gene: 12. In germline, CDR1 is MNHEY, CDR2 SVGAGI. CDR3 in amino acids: CAVRLAESTYEQYF. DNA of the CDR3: TGTGCCGTGAGACTAGCCGAGAGTACCTACGAGCAGTACTTC.

CDR3 DNA: TGTGCCAGCAGCGTAGCCAGGGCCACTGAAGCTTTCTTT. It codes for CASSVARATEAFF. The V and J genes are TRBV9 and TRBJ1-1; D perhaps matches TRBD1 (5 bases). V lost 0 bases and J lost 4, with 7 bases in between. Germline CDR1 and CDR2: SGDLS and YYNGEE. CDR3 size: 13 residues.

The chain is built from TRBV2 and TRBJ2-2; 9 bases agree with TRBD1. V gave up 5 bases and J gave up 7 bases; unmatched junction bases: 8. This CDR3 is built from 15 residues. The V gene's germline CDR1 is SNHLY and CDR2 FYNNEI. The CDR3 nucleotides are TGTGCCAGCAGTCCGAGACAGGGGGGATACGGGGAGCTGTTTTTT. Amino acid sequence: CASSPRQGGYGELFF.

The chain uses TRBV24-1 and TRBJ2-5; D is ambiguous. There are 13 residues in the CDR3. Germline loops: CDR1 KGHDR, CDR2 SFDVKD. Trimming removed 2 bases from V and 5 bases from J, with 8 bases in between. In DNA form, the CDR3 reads TGTGCCACCAGTGATTCCGCGAGGGAGACCCAGTACTTC. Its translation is CATSDSARETQYF.